This TCR beta chain was observed in a study of blood T cells in healthy people across ages. Study summary: Capturing about one barcoded beta molecule per two T cells was achieved by template switching. Study-level points and caveats: Correlation between TCR beta diversity and naive T cell percentage was strong.

Then a second PCR, running about 6 to 12 cycles, was carried out with a sample-barcoded 5' primer and a J-beta primer mix. Through a template-switch adaptor with 12 random nucleotides, each cDNA molecule received a tag. TCRdb re-called the 5' RACE reads with MiXCR, one entry per CDR3 protein. This sample carries approximately 2,000,000 distinct CDR3 sequences, roughly two fifths of them seen once, and the ten largest clones take roughly 23%. Trimming cost V 7 bases and J 2 bases, with 15 bases left between them. Germline CDR1 and CDR2: MNHNY and SVGAGI (reference sequence). The length of the CDR3 is 15 residues. This clonotype has more than one count but fewer than ten. Its antigen is as yet unknown.

Sequencing was carried out using blood. The rearrangement uses TRBV6-6 and TRBJ1-5; possibly TRBD1 for D (6 bases). This clonotype was obtained from a human donor in good health. CDR3 DNA sequence: TGTGCCAGCACTCCGGCGGGGGGCGGCAATCAGCCCCAGCATTTT. Amino acids: CASTPAGGGNQPQHF.